This T cell receptor beta chain emerged from a study of beta chain features in type 1 diabetes. There are a few counts of this clone. The isolated RNA, all of it, was reverse transcribed, so expressed TCRB transcripts were what got sequenced. Measured with immunoSEQ multiplex PCR; TCRdb has only the in-frame clones, and not every one. The sample holds fewer than 250,000 clones, roughly 14% seen once. The sequence was collected from a woman aged 40 to 50 in good health. The source material was naive CD4+ T cells from blood.

CDR3 sequence (DNA): TGCAGCGTGTCAACCCTAGCGGGGGGTGTCGGGGAGCTGTTTTTT. It codes for CSVSTLAGGVGELFF. The chain recombines TRBV29-1 with TRBJ2-2; 11 nucleotides line up with TRBD2. Germline loops: CDR1 SQVTM, CDR2 ANQGSEA. CDR3 length equals 15 residues. V was pared by 6 bases and J by 7 bases, with 10 bases of the junction left unmatched.